This T cell receptor (beta chain) comes out of a study of blood T cell repertoires in COVID-19. Background on the study: Spain, Italy and the United States supplied samples that represented acute and convalescent COVID-19. The analysed material was cDNA or gDNA that came from T cells, B-cell-depleted T cells, or PBMCs.

Original processing methods: Using reference gene primer amplification, nucleated cell counts were estimated. TCRdb's copy holds only in-frame clones and misses some; the assay was immunoSEQ multiplex PCR. The V and J calls and the clone size are those of that table, but D and trimming were determined from the DNA. Here the sample spans fewer than 400,000 clones, around 85% being singletons. Trimming stripped 8 bases from V and 0 bases from J, with 8 bases between. The V gene's germline CDR1 is LNHNV and CDR2 YYDKDF (reference sequence). The CDR3 contains 14 residues. Input material: peripheral blood. The chain joins TRBV15 to TRBJ1-6; D is unclear. This receptor was obtained from a young woman with acute or convalescent COVID-19. The CDR3 here is CATGRISYNSPLHF. Here the CDR3 DNA reads TGTGCCACCGGGAGGATCTCCTATAATTCACCCCTCCACTTT. The full variable domain, rest sourced from reference TRBV15 and TRBJ1-6, is DAMVIQNPRYQVTQFGKPVTLSCSQTLNHNVMYWYQQKSSQAPKLLFHYYDKDFNNEADTPDNFQSRRPNTSFCFLDIRSPGLGDTAMYLCATGRISYNSPLHFGNGTRLTVT.